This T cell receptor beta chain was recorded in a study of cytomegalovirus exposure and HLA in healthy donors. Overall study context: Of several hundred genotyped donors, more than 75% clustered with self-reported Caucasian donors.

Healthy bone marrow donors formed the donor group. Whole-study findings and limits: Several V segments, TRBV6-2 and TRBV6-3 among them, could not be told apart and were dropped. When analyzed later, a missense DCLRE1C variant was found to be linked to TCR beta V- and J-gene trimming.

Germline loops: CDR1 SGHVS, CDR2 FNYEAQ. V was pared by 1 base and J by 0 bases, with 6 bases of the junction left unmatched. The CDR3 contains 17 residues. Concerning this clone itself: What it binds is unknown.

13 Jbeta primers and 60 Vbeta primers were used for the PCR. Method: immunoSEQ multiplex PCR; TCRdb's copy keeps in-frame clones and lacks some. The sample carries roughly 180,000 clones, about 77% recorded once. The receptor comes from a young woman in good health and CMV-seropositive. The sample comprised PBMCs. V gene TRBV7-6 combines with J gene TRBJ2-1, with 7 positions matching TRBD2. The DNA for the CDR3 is TGTGCCAGCAGCTTAGACGTGGGGGGGAGCTCCTACAATGAGCAGTTCTTC. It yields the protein CASSLDVGGSSYNEQFF.